This entry is about one TCR beta chain. This entry comes from a study of blood T cell repertoires in COVID-19. Study background: Specimens from acute and convalescent COVID-19 originated in the United States, Italy and Spain. PBMCs, B-cell-depleted T cells, or T cells were the source of the cDNA or gDNA that made up the material.

Under the authors' procedure: For nucleated cells, counts were estimated from reference gene primer amplification. Profiled with immunoSEQ multiplex PCR; TCRdb holds only in-frame clones, not every one. V and J calls and clone size are as listed in that table; D and trimming were resolved from the DNA. The sample shows 55,000 to 75,000 clones, 65% to 80% of them seen only once. The CDR3 consists of 16 residues. From germline, CDR1 is SGHTS and CDR2 YDEGEE. J gave up 8 bases and V 3 bases, and 15 bases lay outside the gene matches. The sequenced sample was peripheral blood. This TCR was recovered from a human donor in a cohort sampled during active COVID-19. The gene calls are TRBV5-8 and TRBJ2-3, with 7 bases identical to TRBD2. CDR3 DNA: TGTGCCAGCAGCTCGACGGTACTTGCGGGAGTAGGTACGCAGTATTTT. As protein: CASSSTVLAGVGTQYF.